The 10 T cell receptor beta chains reported below all come from one sample, sequenced in a study of STAT5B mutations in CD4+ large granular lymphocyte leukemia. The repertoire was sequenced with immunoSEQ multiplex PCR; TCRdb's copy has only in-frame clones and lacks some. The sample consists of 25,000 to 35,000 clones, approximately 81% of them appearing once. Sequenced material: CD4+ T cells from blood buffy coats. The receptor set was obtained from a human donor in good health.

CDR3 amino acids: CASSPGQGREQYF. In DNA form, the CDR3 reads TGTGCCAGCAGCCCCGGGCAGGGCCGCGAGCAGTACTTC. The chain joins TRBV14 to TRBJ2-7, with D perhaps matching TRBD1 (5 bases). The CDR3 spans 13 residues. V shed 4 bases and J shed 6 bases, with 13 bases lying between them. Germline V gene sequence: CDR1 SGHDN, CDR2 FVKESK.

This chain links TRBV25-1 with TRBJ2-1, with D uncertain. The germline CDR1 and CDR2 sequences are MGHDK and SYGVNS. The ends were cut back, 4 bases at V and 7 bases at J, with 11 bases in the middle. The CDR3 length is 13 residues. CDR3 DNA sequence: TGTGCCAGCAGTGCTATAGTTAGGAATGAGCAGTTCTTC. The encoded protein is CASSAIVRNEQFF.

This clone was found a few times. The rearrangement links TRBV6-1 to TRBJ2-1, with D perhaps given as TRBD1 or TRBD2 (5 bases each). The CDR3 has 14 residues. V was trimmed by 6 bases and J by 1 base, leaving 10 bases between them. Germline CDR1 is MNHNS and CDR2 is SASEGT. The CDR3: CASSGWGSYNEQFF. The CDR3 bases are TGTGCCAGCAGCGGGTGGGGGTCCTACAATGAGCAGTTCTTC.

This sequence joins TRBV13 and TRBJ2-3, with D unresolved. Germline V gives CDR1 PRHDT, CDR2 FYEKMQ (reference sequence). Trimming left V 2 bases short and J 1 base short, with 4 bases between. The CDR3 has 13 residues. CDR3 DNA sequence: TGTGCCAGCAGCTTACCAGGCACAGATACGCAGTATTTT. This translates into CASSLPGTDTQYF.

The chain is built from TRBV19 and TRBJ1-2; perhaps TRBD1 as D (6 bases). V was trimmed by 8 bases and J by 5 bases, leaving 15 bases between them. CDR3 length: 13 amino acids. CDR1 is LNHDA, CDR2 SQIVND, per germline (reference sequence). CDR3 region: CASGSLDSYGYTF. The DNA of the CDR3 is TGTGCCAGTGGTTCTCTGGACAGTTATGGCTACACCTTC.

The rearrangement joins TRBV28 to TRBJ2-7, with 12 positions matching TRBD2. The germline V gene has CDR1 MDHEN and CDR2 SYDVKM. The V segment lost 7 bases and the J segment 0 bases; nucleotides outside the gene matches: 4. This CDR3 has 15 residues. The CDR3 DNA reads as TGTGCCAGCAAACTAGCGGGGGGAAGCTCCTACGAGCAGTACTTC. Translation: CASKLAGGSSYEQYF.

This rearrangement joins TRBV5-4 to TRBJ2-2; 8 bases map to TRBD1. The V gene end was trimmed by 2 bases and the J gene end by 3 bases; junction bases not matched to a gene: 9. This CDR3 has 17 residues. The germline V gene has CDR1 SGHNT and CDR2 YYREEE (reference sequence). CDR3 loop: CASSFSSGQGDTGELFF. The CDR3 nucleotides read TGTGCCAGCAGCTTTTCGTCTGGACAGGGTGACACCGGGGAGCTGTTTTTT.

Only one count was recorded for this clone. For the CDR3, the DNA is TGTGCCAGCAGCTTAGGGGGGGGCGTCGGCACTGAAGCTTTCTTT. This codes for CASSLGGGVGTEAFF. J is TRBJ1-1 and V is TRBV11-3; D is perhaps TRBD1 (6 bases). The CDR3 has 15 amino acids. The germline gives CDR1 SGHNT, CDR2 YENEEA. Trimming took 1 base from V and 4 from J, leaving 13 bases between them.

The rearrangement links TRBV5-1 to TRBJ1-5, with 10 bases that match TRBD1. Losses at the gene ends were 4 bases for V and 6 bases for J; bases not matched to a gene: 4. Germline V gives CDR1 SGHRS, CDR2 YFSETQ. The length of the CDR3 is 14 residues. CDR3 in DNA: TGCGCCAGCAGCGTCGGGACAGGGGCTCAGCCCCAGCATTTT. Its protein is CASSVGTGAQPQHF.

The rearrangement links TRBV10-3 to TRBJ1-2; D call uncertain. The CDR3 sequence is 13 residues long. V was shortened by 3 bases and J by 5 bases, with 10 bases between the two germline ends. The germline gives CDR1 ENHRY, CDR2 SYGVKD. CDR3 region: CAISDSRQYGYTF. The CDR3 nucleotides are TGTGCCATCAGTGACTCTAGGCAATATGGCTACACCTTC.